This T cell receptor beta chain was obtained from a study of response to subunit inactivated influenza vaccine. The CDR3 is made up of 13 amino acids. Germline V gene data show CDR1 as SGHVS and CDR2 as FQNEAQ. V shed 4 bases and J shed 3 bases, with 9 bases lying between them. This clonotype was counted at least ten times. TCRdb fed the RT-PCR reads into MiXCR, producing one record per CDR3 protein. The table shows 530,000 or so distinct CDR3 sequences, with 12% occurring only once. This sample comprised PBMCs from blood, obtained on the day of vaccination. The sequence derives from a man in his forties or fifties who received an inactivated influenza vaccine. This chain links TRBV7-8 with TRBJ2-5; TRBD2 might be the D (6 bases). Here the CDR3 reads CASSSGLEETQYF. The CDR3 DNA reads as TGTGCCAGCAGCTCGGGACTCGAAGAGACCCAGTACTTC. Variable domain in full (rest from reference TRBV7-8 and TRBJ2-5): GAGVSQSPRYKVAKRGQDVALRCDPISGHVSLFWYQQALGQGPEFLTYFQNEAQLDKSGLPSDRFFAERPEGSVSTLKIQRTQQEDSAVYLCASSSGLEETQYFGPGTRLLVL.